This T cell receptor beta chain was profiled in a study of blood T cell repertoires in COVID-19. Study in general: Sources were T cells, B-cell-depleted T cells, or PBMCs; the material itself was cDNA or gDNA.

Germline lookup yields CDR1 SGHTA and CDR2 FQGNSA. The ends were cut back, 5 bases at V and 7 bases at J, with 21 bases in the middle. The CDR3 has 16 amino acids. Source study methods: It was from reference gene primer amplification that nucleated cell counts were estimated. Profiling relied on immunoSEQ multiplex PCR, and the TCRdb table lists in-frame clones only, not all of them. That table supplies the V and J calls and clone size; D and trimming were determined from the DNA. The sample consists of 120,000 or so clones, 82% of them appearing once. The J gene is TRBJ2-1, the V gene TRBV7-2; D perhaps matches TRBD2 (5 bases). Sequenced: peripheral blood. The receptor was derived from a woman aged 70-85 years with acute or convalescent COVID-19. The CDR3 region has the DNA TGTGCCAGCAGCGACTGGACTTCCCGATATACGAATGAGCAGTTCTTC. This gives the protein CASSDWTSRYTNEQFF.